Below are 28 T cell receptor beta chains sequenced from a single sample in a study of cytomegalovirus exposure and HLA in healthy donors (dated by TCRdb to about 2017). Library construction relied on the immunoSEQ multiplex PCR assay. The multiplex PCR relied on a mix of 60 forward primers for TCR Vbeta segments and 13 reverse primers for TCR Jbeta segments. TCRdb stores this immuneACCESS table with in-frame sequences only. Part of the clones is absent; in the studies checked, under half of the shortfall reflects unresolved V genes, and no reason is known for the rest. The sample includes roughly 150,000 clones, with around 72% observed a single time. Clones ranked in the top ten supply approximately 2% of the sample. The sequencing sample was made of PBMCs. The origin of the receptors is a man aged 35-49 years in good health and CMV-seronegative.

The CDR3 coding sequence is TGCGCCAGCAGTACAGGGGTTCACGGCGAGCAGTACTTC. Translation: CASSTGVHGEQYF. This rearrangement joins TRBV5-1 to TRBJ2-7, with 7 bases lining up with TRBD1. This CDR3 has 13 residues. The V gene end was trimmed by 5 bases and the J gene end by 6 bases; junction bases not matched to a gene: 8. Germline V gene lookup returns CDR1 SGHRS and CDR2 YFSETQ.

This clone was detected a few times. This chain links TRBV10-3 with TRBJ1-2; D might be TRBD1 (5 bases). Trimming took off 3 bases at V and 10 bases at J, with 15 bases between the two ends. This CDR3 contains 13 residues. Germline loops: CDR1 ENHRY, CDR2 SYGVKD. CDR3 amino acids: CAISEAGTPNYTF. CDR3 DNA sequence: TGTGCCATCAGTGAAGCCGGGACTCCTAACTACACCTTC.

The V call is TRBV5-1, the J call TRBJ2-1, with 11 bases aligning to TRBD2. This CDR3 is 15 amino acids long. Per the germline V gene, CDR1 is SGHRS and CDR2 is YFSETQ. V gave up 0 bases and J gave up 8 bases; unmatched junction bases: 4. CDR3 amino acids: CASSLDSGGVDEQFF. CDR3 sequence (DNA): TGCGCCAGCAGCTTGGATAGCGGGGGGGTCGATGAGCAGTTCTTC. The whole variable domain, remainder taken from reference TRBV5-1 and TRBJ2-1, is KAGVTQTPRYLIKTRGQQVTLSCSPISGHRSVSWYQQTPGQGLQFLFEYFSETQRNKGNFPGRFSGRQFSNSRSEMNVSTLELGDSALYLCASSLDSGGVDEQFFGPGTRLTVL.

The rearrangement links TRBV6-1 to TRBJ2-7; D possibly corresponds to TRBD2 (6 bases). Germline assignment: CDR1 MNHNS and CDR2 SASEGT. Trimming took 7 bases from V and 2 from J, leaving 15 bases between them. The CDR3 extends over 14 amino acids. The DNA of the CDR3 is TGTGCCAGCACCGAATGGGGACTTACCTACGAGCAGTACTTC. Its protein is CASTEWGLTYEQYF.

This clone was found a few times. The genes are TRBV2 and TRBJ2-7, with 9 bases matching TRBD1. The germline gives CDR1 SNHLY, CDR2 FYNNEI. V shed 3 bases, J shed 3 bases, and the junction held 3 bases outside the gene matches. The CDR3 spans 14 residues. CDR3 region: CASSDLGQGYEQYF. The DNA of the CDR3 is TGTGCCAGCAGTGATCTGGGACAGGGCTACGAGCAGTACTTC.

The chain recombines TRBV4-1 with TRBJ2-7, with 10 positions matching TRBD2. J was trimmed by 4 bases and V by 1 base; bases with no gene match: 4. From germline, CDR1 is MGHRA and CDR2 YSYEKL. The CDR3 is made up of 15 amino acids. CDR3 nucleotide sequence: TGCGCCAGCAGCCAAGGGGCTAGCGGGGGTTACGAGCAGTACTTC. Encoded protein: CASSQGASGGYEQYF.

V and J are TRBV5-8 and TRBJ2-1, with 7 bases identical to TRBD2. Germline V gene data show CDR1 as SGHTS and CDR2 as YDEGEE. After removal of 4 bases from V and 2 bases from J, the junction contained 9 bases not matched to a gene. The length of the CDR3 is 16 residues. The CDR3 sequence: CASSKRLAAAYNEQFF. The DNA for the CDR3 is TGTGCCAGCAGCAAAAGACTAGCTGCTGCCTACAATGAGCAGTTCTTC.

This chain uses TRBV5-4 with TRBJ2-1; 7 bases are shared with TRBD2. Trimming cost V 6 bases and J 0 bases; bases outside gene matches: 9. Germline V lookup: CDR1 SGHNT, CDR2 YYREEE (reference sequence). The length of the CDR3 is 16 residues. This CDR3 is CASTRAGRSSYNEQFF. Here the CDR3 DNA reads TGTGCCAGCACCCGAGCGGGGAGGAGCTCCTACAATGAGCAGTTCTTC.

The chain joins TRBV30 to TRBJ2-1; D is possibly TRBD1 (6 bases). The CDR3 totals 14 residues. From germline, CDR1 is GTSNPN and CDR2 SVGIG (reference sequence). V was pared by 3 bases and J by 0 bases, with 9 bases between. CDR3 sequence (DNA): TGTGCCTGGAGGGAAGGGGGCTCCTACAATGAGCAGTTCTTC. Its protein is CAWREGGSYNEQFF.

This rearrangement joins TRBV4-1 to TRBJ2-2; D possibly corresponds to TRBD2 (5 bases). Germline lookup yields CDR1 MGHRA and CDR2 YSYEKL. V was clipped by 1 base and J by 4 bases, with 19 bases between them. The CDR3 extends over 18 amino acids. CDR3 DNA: TGCGCCAGCAGCCAAGTCCCTAATGGAGGCTACCGCACCGGGGAGCTGTTTTTT. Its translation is CASSQVPNGGYRTGELFF.

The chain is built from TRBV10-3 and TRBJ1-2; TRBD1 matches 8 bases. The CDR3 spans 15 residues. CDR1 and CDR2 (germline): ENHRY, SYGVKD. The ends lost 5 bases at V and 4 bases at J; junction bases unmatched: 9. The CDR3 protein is CAISWTGPIAYGYTF. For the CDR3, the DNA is TGTGCCATCAGTTGGACAGGGCCTATTGCCTATGGCTACACCTTC.

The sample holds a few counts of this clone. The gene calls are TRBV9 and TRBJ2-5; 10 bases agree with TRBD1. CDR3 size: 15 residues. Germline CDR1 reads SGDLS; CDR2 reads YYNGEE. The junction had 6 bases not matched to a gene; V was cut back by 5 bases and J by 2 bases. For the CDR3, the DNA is TGTGCCAGCAGAAAGGGACAGGGGAATCAAGAGACCCAGTACTTC. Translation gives CASRKGQGNQETQYF.

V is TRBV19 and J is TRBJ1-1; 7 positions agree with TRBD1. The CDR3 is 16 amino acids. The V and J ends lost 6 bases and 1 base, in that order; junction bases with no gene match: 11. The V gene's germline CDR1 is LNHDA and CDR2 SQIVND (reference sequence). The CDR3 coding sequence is TGTGCCAGTAGCCGAACCTCGACAGGGAGGAACACTGAAGCTTTCTTT. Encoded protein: CASSRTSTGRNTEAFF.

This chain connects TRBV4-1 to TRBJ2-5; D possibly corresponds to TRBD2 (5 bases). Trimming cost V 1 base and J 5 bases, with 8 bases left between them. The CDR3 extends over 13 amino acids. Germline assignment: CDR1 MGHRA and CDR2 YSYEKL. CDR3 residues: CASSQVGGETQYF. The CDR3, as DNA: TGCGCCAGCAGCCAAGTAGGCGGGGAGACCCAGTACTTC.

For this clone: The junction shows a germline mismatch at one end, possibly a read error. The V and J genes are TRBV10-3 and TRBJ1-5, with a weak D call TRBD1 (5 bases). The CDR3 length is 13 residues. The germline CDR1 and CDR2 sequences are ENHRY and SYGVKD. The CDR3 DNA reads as TGTGCCATCAGTGAGTCCATTAACGGGACTCCCAATTTT. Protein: CAISESINGTPNF.

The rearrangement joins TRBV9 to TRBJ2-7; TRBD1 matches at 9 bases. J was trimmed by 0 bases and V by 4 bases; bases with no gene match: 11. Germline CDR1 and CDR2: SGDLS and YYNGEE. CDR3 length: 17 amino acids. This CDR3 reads CASSPGTGPSGSYEQYF. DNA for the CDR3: TGTGCCAGCAGCCCCGGGACAGGGCCTAGCGGCTCCTACGAGCAGTACTTC.

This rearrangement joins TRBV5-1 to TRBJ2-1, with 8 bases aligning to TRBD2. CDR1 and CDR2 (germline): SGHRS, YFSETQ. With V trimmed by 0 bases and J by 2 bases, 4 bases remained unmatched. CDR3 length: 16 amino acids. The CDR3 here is CASSLASSGPYNEQFF. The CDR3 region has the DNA TGCGCCAGCAGCTTGGCATCTAGCGGGCCCTACAATGAGCAGTTCTTC.

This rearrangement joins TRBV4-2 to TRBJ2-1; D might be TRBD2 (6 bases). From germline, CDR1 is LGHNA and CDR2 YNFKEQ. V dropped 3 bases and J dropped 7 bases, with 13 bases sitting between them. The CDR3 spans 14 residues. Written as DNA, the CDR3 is TGTGCCAGCAGCCAGGGGGACGGGAGAAATGAGCAGTTCTTC. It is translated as CASSQGDGRNEQFF.

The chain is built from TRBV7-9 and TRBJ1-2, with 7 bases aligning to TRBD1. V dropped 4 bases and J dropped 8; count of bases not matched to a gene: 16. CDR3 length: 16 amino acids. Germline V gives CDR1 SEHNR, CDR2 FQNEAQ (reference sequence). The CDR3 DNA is TGTGCCAGCAGCTCTCGAAACCACAGGGGTTCCCTAGGCTACACCTTC. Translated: CASSSRNHRGSLGYTF.

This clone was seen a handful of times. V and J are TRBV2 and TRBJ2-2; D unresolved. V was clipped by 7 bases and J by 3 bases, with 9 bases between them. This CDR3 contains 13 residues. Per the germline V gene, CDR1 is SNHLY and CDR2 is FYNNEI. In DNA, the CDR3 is TGTGCCAGCATCTCTCCTTACACCGGGGAGCTGTTTTTT. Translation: CASISPYTGELFF.

CDR3 sequence: CASSEDRYQETQYF. The DNA of the CDR3 is TGTGCCAGCAGCGAGGACAGGTACCAAGAGACCCAGTACTTC. The chain carries TRBV9 and TRBJ2-5, with 7 bases identical to TRBD1. Germline V gene lookup returns CDR1 SGDLS and CDR2 YYNGEE. Trimming took 3 bases from V and 0 from J; bases not matched to a gene: 2. The CDR3 contains 14 residues.

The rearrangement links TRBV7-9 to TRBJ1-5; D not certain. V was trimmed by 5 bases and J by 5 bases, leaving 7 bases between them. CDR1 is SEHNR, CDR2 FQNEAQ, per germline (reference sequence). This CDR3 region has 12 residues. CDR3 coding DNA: TGTGCCAGCAGCCACGGGGATCAGCCCCAGCATTTT. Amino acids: CASSHGDQPQHF.

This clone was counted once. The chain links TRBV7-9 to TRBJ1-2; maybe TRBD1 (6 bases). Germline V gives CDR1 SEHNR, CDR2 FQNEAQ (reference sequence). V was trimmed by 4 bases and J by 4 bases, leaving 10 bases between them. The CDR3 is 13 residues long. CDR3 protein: CASSSGTSYGYTF. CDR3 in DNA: TGTGCCAGCAGCTCCGGGACAAGCTATGGCTACACCTTC.

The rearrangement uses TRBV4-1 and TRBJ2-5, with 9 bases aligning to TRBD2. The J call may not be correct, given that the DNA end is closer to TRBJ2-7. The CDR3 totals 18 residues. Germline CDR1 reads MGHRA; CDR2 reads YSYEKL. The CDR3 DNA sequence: TGCGCCAGCAGCCCCAGCCTACCCTTAGCGGGGGCCTCCTACGAGCAGTACTTC. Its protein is CASSPSLPLAGASYEQYF.

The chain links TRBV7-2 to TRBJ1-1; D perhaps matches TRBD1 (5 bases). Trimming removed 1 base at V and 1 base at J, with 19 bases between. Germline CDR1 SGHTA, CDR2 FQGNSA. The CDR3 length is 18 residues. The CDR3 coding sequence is TGTGCCAGCAGCTTAGTCAGTGGGGGGGTAAGTGGGAACACTGAAGCTTTCTTT. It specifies CASSLVSGGVSGNTEAFF. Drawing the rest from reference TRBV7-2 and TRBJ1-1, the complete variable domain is GAGVSQSPSNKVTEKGKDVELRCDPISGHTALYWYRQSLGQGLEFLIYFQGNSAPDKSGLPSDRFSAERTGGSVSTLTIQRTQQEDSAVYLCASSLVSGGVSGNTEAFFGQGTRLTVV.

The CDR3 DNA sequence: TGTGCCAGCAGTCCCGACAGTTACAATCAGCCCCAGCATTTT. It specifies CASSPDSYNQPQHF. V is TRBV2 and J is TRBJ1-5; D may be TRBD1 (5 bases). CDR1 and CDR2 (germline): SNHLY, FYNNEI. The CDR3 consists of 14 residues. Trimming pared 5 bases from V and 3 bases from J, leaving 11 bases between.

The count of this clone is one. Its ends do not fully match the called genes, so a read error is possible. The CDR3: CSSSLDRDKAFF. For the CDR3, the DNA is TGTTCCAGCAGCTTAGACAGGGACAAAGCTTTCTTT. This chain connects TRBV7-8 to TRBJ1-1; TRBD1 matches 7 bases. This CDR3 has 12 residues. Germline CDR1 and CDR2: SGHVS and FQNEAQ.

DNA of the CDR3: TGTGCCAGTAGTAGACGGAGGGGGGGGGCGTCCGCAGATGAGCAGTTCTTC. It specifies CASSRRRGGASADEQFF. The chain joins TRBV19 to TRBJ2-1; D is perhaps TRBD2 (7 bases). The CDR3 is 17 amino acids. Between the trimmed V and J ends, which lost 4 bases and 8 bases, there was a span of 24 bases. Germline lookup yields CDR1 LNHDA and CDR2 SQIVND (reference sequence).